This T cell receptor (beta chain) originates from a study of blood T cell repertoires in COVID-19. The CDR3 is 14 residues long. Trimming removed 5 bases at V and 4 bases at J, with 16 bases between. The germline V gene has CDR1 SQVTM and CDR2 ANQGSEA. Only in-frame clones appear in the TCRdb table, and some are missing; sequencing was by immunoSEQ multiplex PCR. This sample yields 200,000 to 250,000 clones, of which 85% to 90% are seen a single time; 3.5% to 4.5% belongs to the top ten. The chain joins TRBV29-1 to TRBJ2-3, with D possibly matching TRBD2 (5 bases). Material: peripheral blood. The clonotype originates from a man over 45 with acute or convalescent COVID-19. The CDR3 spells CSVSDLGSADTQYF. CDR3 coding DNA: TGCAGCGTTTCGGACTTGGGGTCGGCAGATACGCAGTATTTT.